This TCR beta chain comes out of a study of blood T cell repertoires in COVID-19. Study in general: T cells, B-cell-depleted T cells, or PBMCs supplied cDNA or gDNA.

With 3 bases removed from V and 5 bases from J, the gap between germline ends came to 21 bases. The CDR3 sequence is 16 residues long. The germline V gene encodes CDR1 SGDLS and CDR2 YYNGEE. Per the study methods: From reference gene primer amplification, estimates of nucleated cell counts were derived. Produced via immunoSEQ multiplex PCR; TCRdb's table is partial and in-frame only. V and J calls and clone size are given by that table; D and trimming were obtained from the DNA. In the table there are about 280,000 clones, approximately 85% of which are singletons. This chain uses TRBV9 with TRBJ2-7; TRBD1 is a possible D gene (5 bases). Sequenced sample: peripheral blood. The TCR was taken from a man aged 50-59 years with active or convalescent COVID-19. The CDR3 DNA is TGTGCCAGCAGCGAGGGGTTTTTTGTGGGGAAGAACGAGCAGTACTTC. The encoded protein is CASSEGFFVGKNEQYF.